This section outlines one TCR beta chain sequence together with its context. Its cognate antigen has yet to be identified. This record comes from a study of CXCR3-negative and CXCR3-positive naive CD8 T cells (dated 2019 in TCRdb). Regarding the complete study: In total, some 130 million TRB reads were obtained, corresponding to roughly 1.5 +/- 0.3 million reads per library. Naive subsets from about 5 donors and memory cells from 3 donors were included in the TRBV-TRBJ cluster analysis. The diversity and physicochemical repertoire analyses included under 12 donors pooled from two independent experiments.

From the cysteine through the phenylalanine, the CDR3 covers 12 amino acids. No DNA sequence is on record. CDR1 and CDR2 are drawn from the germline V gene: SQVTM, ANQGSEA. The study at large found these results: CXCR3 expression partially decreased after cryopreservation, so most assays used freshly isolated PBMCs. TRB CDR3s from CXCR3-positive naive cells showed higher hydrophobicity (lower Kidera factor 4), lower energy, and higher strength and volume indices than CXCR3-negative naive cells. Because surface CD5, which has been linked to self-reactivity in mice, was comparable between naive subsets, TCR interaction strength was also inferred from TRB CDR3 physicochemical properties. TRBV-TRBJ usage was similar between naive CXCR3-negative and CXCR3-positive cells from the same donor, while memory cells showed distinct patterns. Repertoire diversity was comparably high in both naive subsets but much lower in memory CD8+ T cells.

For each CD8+ T cell subset, flow sorting was done in triplicate, and 250,000 to 300,000 cells per subset went directly into RLT lysis buffer. Naive CD8+ T cells were defined stringently as CD45RO-CCR7+CD27+CD95- to exclude memory contaminants. Peripheral blood mononuclear cells were isolated from buffy coats by standard density gradient centrifugation. Naive CXCR3-negative and CXCR3-positive CD8+ T cells were flow-sorted on a FACSAria III. Total RNA was extracted from sorted cells using an RNeasy Mini Kit. Sequencing took place on a NextSeq 550. The Human TCR Profiling Kit (MiLaboratory) was used to prepare UMI-labeled 5' RACE TRB cDNA libraries. cDNA synthesis used the entire amount of extracted RNA, and PCR amplification then used the entire amount of cDNA produced. Libraries were prepared in parallel using an identical number of PCR cycles. The original methods were these. With a requirement of at least two reads per UMI, MIGEC and MiXCR extracted about 48,000 +/- 9,800 unique UMI-labeled TRB cDNA molecules per library. On average, each library contained approximately 40,000 +/- 10,000 functional in-frame TRB CDR3 nucleotide clonotypes without stop codons. After each sample was downsampled to 5000 UMI-labeled TRB molecules, VDJtools was used to calculate diversity metrics such as normalized Shannon-Wiener and Chao1. VDJtools computed clonotype-size-weighted physicochemical properties of the central five CDR3 residues: interaction energy, strength, volume and Kidera factor 4. The reads were reprocessed in TCRdb, with one entry per CDR3 protein sequence and no accompanying DNA. TCRdb's processing, not the authors', yielded these V and J calls. For this sample, the table gives approximately 74,000 distinct CDR3 sequences. In total, the top ten clones hold about 1.6% of the sample.

The receptor chain draws on TRBV29-1 and TRBJ2-1; no DNA is available, so the TRBD1 call from TCRdb remains unchecked. Sequenced input: naive CXCR3- CD8+ T cells from blood. The sample's cell subset or site, from its label and the paper: CD45RO-CCR7+CD27+CD95- naive CD8+ T cells lacking CXCR3 (TNR3-). The clonotype was recovered from a human donor in good health. Some clones in this sample may be carry-over from other donors' samples. The CDR3 region has the sequence CSGDQGANEQFF.